These 25 T cell receptor beta chains originate from one sample sequenced in a study of T cell repertoires in cytomegalovirus infection. TCRdb reanalysed the reads using MiXCR and keeps one entry per CDR3 protein. The sample includes about a million distinct CDR3 sequences, roughly 30% of them seen just once. Their cognate antigens are unknown. The material was cultured CD8+ T cells from PBMCs, obtained from culture after CMV antigen stimulation. The receptors stem from a human donor in good health (CMV status not recorded). Some clones in this sample may be carry-over from other donors' samples.

This clonotype was counted a few times. The chain has TRBV28 and TRBJ2-7, with 11 nucleotides matching TRBD2. Germline CDR1 is MDHEN and CDR2 is SYDVKM. This CDR3 is built from 16 residues. After removal of 10 bases from V and 0 bases from J, the junction contained 11 bases not matched to a gene. The CDR3 spells CATAGLAGGVSYEQYV. DNA of the CDR3: TGTGCCACCGCGGGGCTAGCGGGGGGCGTCTCCTACGAGCAGTACGTC.

This clonotype showed up just a few times. V is TRBV7-8 and J is TRBJ2-5; TRBD2 matches 7 bases. This CDR3 contains 16 residues. V lost 5 bases and J lost 0; bases outside the gene matches: 9. The germline gives CDR1 SGHVS, CDR2 FQNEAQ. The CDR3 DNA reads TGTGCCAGCAGCCCCAGAAGCGGGGTGTACCAAGAGACCCAGTACTTC. Its protein is CASSPRSGVYQETQYF.

The chain joins TRBV12-3 or TRBV12-4 to TRBJ1-2, with D maybe TRBD1 (5 bases). CDR3 size: 14 residues. V lost 5 bases and J 2 bases, leaving 12 bases between the germline ends. CDR3 nucleotides: TGTGCCAGCAGTCAAAGTGGGGACAACTATGGCTACACCTTC. It encodes CASSQSGDNYGYTF.

The chain couples TRBV6-2 or TRBV6-3 to TRBJ1-1; a possible D gene is TRBD1 (5 bases). V was trimmed by 2 bases and J by 0 bases, leaving 7 bases between them. The CDR3 runs to 14 residues. The germline V gene encodes CDR1 MNHEY and CDR2 SVGEGT. CDR3 in DNA: TGTGCCAGCAGTTACGGACACGTGAACACTGAAGCTTTCTTT. Translating it yields CASSYGHVNTEAFF.

This clonotype was seen ten or more times. The V call is TRBV5-1, the J call TRBJ1-2; no clear D gene. Per the germline V gene, CDR1 is SGHRS and CDR2 is YFSETQ. Trimming stripped 2 bases from V and 9 bases from J, with 14 bases between. CDR3 length: 13 residues. CDR3 coding DNA: TGCGCCAGCAGCTTTGGACCCACTGGGAGCTACACCTTC. Protein sequence: CASSFGPTGSYTF.

J is TRBJ2-1 and V is TRBV7-9, with TRBD2 matching 11 bases. Trimming removed 7 bases from V and 6 bases from J; junction bases left unmatched: 2. The CDR3 is 13 amino acids. Germline CDR1 SEHNR, CDR2 FQNEAQ (reference sequence). The CDR3 here is CASMTSGANEQFF. CDR3 nucleotides: TGTGCCAGCATGACTAGCGGGGCCAATGAGCAGTTCTTC. The entire variable domain, with the rest obtained from reference TRBV7-9 and TRBJ2-1, is as follows: DTGVSQNPRHKITKRGQNVTFRCDPISEHNRLYWYRQTLGQGPEFLTYFQNEAQLEKSRLLSDRFSAERPKGSFSTLEIQRTEQGDSAMYLCASMTSGANEQFFGPGTRLTVL.

Only a few counts were recorded for this clonotype. A much larger clone differs by one base, so this may be a read error. The genes are TRBV5-5 and TRBJ1-1; the D gene is possibly TRBD1 (5 bases). V gave up 5 bases and J gave up 4 bases, with 6 bases separating them. This CDR3 region has 11 residues. The germline V gene has CDR1 SGHKS and CDR2 YYEKEE (reference sequence). The CDR3 reads CASRGTTEAFF. CDR3 bases: TGTGCCAGCAGAGGGACCACTGAAGCTTTCTTT.

This clonotype was seen only a few times. V usage is TRBV11-1 and J usage is TRBJ2-1; D is possibly TRBD1 or TRBD2 (5 bases each). Trimming left V 1 base short and J 9 bases short, with 13 bases between. Germline V gene data show CDR1 as SGHAT and CDR2 as FQDESV (reference sequence). The CDR3 sequence is 14 residues long. CDR3 residues: CASSLVLGTIEQFF. The CDR3 nucleotides are TGTGCCAGCAGCTTAGTACTTGGGACCATTGAGCAGTTCTTC. Based on the CDR3 plus reference TRBV11-1 and TRBJ2-1, the full variable domain is EAEVAQSPRYKITEKSQAVAFWCDPISGHATLYWYRQILGQGPELLVQFQDESVVDDSQLPKDRFSAERLKGVDSTLKIQPAELGDSAMYLCASSLVLGTIEQFFGPGTRLTVL.

This clonotype was counted ten times or more. The chain is built from TRBV7-9 and TRBJ2-1; D might be TRBD1 (5 bases). This CDR3 spans 12 amino acids. CDR1 is SEHNR, CDR2 FQNEAQ, per germline (reference sequence). V dropped 6 bases and J dropped 7 bases, with 10 bases sitting between them. DNA of the CDR3: TGTGCCAGCAGATACGACAGAAATGAGCAGTTCTTC. This sequence encodes CASRYDRNEQFF.

There are many counts of this clonotype. The genes are TRBV7-2 and TRBJ2-3, with 12 bases lining up with TRBD2. Germline V gives CDR1 SGHTA, CDR2 FQGNSA. V dropped 1 base and J dropped 4; count of bases not matched to a gene: 0. The length of the CDR3 is 15 residues. The CDR3 DNA is TGTGCCAGCAGCTTAGGACTAGCGGGAGCAGATACGCAGTATTTT. Its translation: CASSLGLAGADTQYF.

As regards this clonotype: The junction departs from germline at one end; a sequencing error may be responsible. The chain combines TRBV6-5 with TRBJ1-5; maybe TRBD1 (5 bases). The V gene's germline CDR1 is MNHEY and CDR2 SVGAGI. This CDR3 spans 14 amino acids. The CDR3 DNA is TGTGCCAGCGGGCAGGGCCCTAGCAATCAGCCCCAGCATTTC. Translated: CASGQGPSNQPQHF.

The CDR3 DNA follows: TGTGCCAGCATAGGGAGGGCCGGCTGGCGTGGCTACACCTTC. It is translated as CASIGRAGWRGYTF. The chain uses TRBV2 and TRBJ1-2; D not resolved. The CDR3 contains 14 residues. Germline V gene data show CDR1 as SNHLY and CDR2 as FYNNEI. Between the trimmed V and J ends, which lost 7 bases and 7 bases, there was a span of 19 bases.

This clonotype was seen a handful of times. The V call is TRBV29-1, the J call TRBJ2-1, with no clear D. The CDR3 contains 17 residues. Trimming left V 7 bases short and J 2 bases short, with 24 bases between. Germline lookup yields CDR1 SQVTM and CDR2 ANQGSEA. The CDR3 loop is CSAIGNPERTTYNEQFF. The CDR3 nucleotides are TGCAGCGCGATCGGTAACCCCGAGAGGACCACCTACAATGAGCAGTTCTTC.

The chain combines TRBV5-1 with TRBJ2-2, with 8 positions matching TRBD2. The germline CDR1 and CDR2 sequences are SGHRS and YFSETQ. V was pared by 7 bases and J by 2 bases, with 4 bases of the junction left unmatched. This CDR3 contains 14 residues. CDR3 region: CASDRGGNTGELFF. The CDR3 region has the DNA TGCGCCAGCGATCGGGGGGGCAACACCGGGGAGCTGTTTTTT.

The CDR3 protein is CAIMVTDRRQGEQFF. DNA for the CDR3: TGTGCCATCATGGTGACCGACAGGAGGCAAGGCGAGCAGTTCTTC. The chain joins TRBV10-3 to TRBJ2-1; a possible D gene is TRBD1 (6 bases). V was trimmed by 7 bases and J by 10 bases, leaving 23 bases between them. Germline CDR1 and CDR2: ENHRY and SYGVKD. CDR3 size: 15 residues.

There are a few counts of this clonotype. This rearrangement joins TRBV11-2 to TRBJ1-3; the D is unclear. Trimming pared 5 bases from V and 1 base from J, leaving 9 bases between. Germline loops: CDR1 SGHAT, CDR2 FQNNGV. The CDR3 loop spans 14 amino acids. The CDR3 DNA follows: TGTGCCAGCAGCATCTCGGGGTCTGGAAACACCATATATTTT. It encodes CASSISGSGNTIYF.

This clonotype was seen more than once but under ten times. The rearrangement uses TRBV11-2 and TRBJ2-3; TRBD2 is a possible D gene (6 bases). Trimming took off 10 bases at V and 6 bases at J, with 14 bases between the two ends. Germline values: CDR1 SGHAT, CDR2 FQNNGV. The CDR3 totals 12 residues. As DNA, the CDR3 is TGTGCCACTACGACTAGAGGGGATACGCAGTATTTT. Translating it yields CATTTRGDTQYF.

The V call is TRBV18, the J call TRBJ2-2, with D possibly TRBD1 on 5 matching bases. Germline CDR1 is KGHSH and CDR2 is LQKENI. The CDR3 has 15 amino acids. Deletions cut 3 bases from V and 9 bases from J, with 17 bases between. The CDR3 DNA reads as TGTGCCAGCTCACCTCCGGACACATCCCACCGGGAGCTGTTTTTT. It translates to CASSPPDTSHRELFF. The whole variable domain, remainder taken from reference TRBV18 and TRBJ2-2, is NAGVMQNPRHLVRRRGQEARLRCSPMKGHSHVYWYRQLPEEGLKFMVYLQKENIIDESGMPKERFSAEFPKEGPSILRIQQVVRGDSAAYFCASSPPDTSHRELFFGEGSRLTVL.

This clonotype was picked up a small number of times. The chain is built from TRBV5-4 and TRBJ2-1; D perhaps matches TRBD1 (7 bases). Germline-derived CDR1 and CDR2 are SGHNT and YYREEE (reference sequence). This CDR3 contains 14 residues. V gave up 4 bases and J gave up 6 bases, with 14 bases separating them. The CDR3 protein is CASSARGELNEQFF. The CDR3 nucleotides are TGTGCCAGCAGCGCCAGGGGGGAGCTCAATGAGCAGTTCTTC.

The chain couples TRBV12-5 to TRBJ1-2; D is ambiguous. The germline V gene encodes CDR1 LGHNT and CDR2 FRNRAP. The V gene lost 5 bases and the J gene lost 6 bases, with 25 bases spanning the gap. The CDR3 runs 17 residues. This chain's CDR3 is CASGPPDGRTRRDGYTF. DNA for the CDR3: TGTGCTAGTGGTCCCCCGGACGGACGGACCAGGCGGGATGGCTACACCTTC.

This clonotype was recorded at least ten times. The rearrangement links TRBV7-9 to TRBJ2-7; D possibly corresponds to TRBD1 (6 bases). The length of the CDR3 is 14 residues. Germline CDR1 SEHNR, CDR2 FQNEAQ (reference sequence). Deletions cut 8 bases from V and 0 bases from J, with 14 bases between. The CDR3 bases are TGTGCCAGCGAACCACAGGACAGCTCCTACGAGCAGTACGTC. Encoded protein: CASEPQDSSYEQYV.

This clonotype was counted only a few times. The chain employs TRBV5-4 and TRBJ2-2, with 10 bases aligning to TRBD1. The CDR3 consists of 15 residues. Unmatched junction bases numbered 4, after V lost 5 bases and J lost 3 bases. The germline V gene has CDR1 SGHNT and CDR2 YYREEE (reference sequence). The CDR3 sequence: CASRPGQGDTGELFF. The CDR3 nucleotides read TGTGCCAGCAGACCAGGACAGGGGGACACCGGGGAGCTGTTTTTT.

The chain links TRBV4-2 to TRBJ2-7; D is perhaps TRBD2 (5 bases). The CDR3 consists of 15 residues. V was trimmed by 1 base and J by 0 bases, leaving 10 bases between them. In germline, CDR1 is LGHNA, CDR2 YNFKEQ. This CDR3 is CASSQVRTYSYEQYF. The CDR3 DNA sequence: TGTGCCAGCAGCCAAGTGAGGACTTACTCCTACGAGCAGTACTTC.

This clonotype was seen only a few times. V and J are TRBV15 and TRBJ2-5; TRBD2 matches 8 bases. Per the germline V gene, CDR1 is LNHNV and CDR2 is YYDKDF (reference sequence). The CDR3 runs to 13 residues. V trimming: 7 bases; J trimming: 5 bases; junction bases outside the gene matches: 6. CDR3 protein: CATNIGGAETQYF. CDR3 DNA sequence: TGTGCCACCAACATCGGGGGGGCCGAGACCCAGTACTTC.

The chain employs TRBV6-2 or TRBV6-3 and TRBJ2-7, with D unresolved. Per the germline V gene, CDR1 is MNHEY and CDR2 is SVGEGT. Trimming took 4 bases from V and 0 from J, leaving 7 bases between them. The CDR3 extends over 13 amino acids. DNA for the CDR3: TGTGCCAGCAGTTTCAGGAGCTCCTACGAGCAGTACGTC. Its protein product is CASSFRSSYEQYV.